This is a list of T cell receptor beta chains from one sample in a study of Ad26.COV2.S vaccination and SARS-CoV-2 variants. Assay: immunoSEQ multiplex PCR; the TCRdb copy retains only in-frame clones and omits some. The sample has approximately 400,000 clones, approximately 81% seen once. The starting material was peripheral blood, obtained in a trial of Ad26.COV2.S vaccine versus placebo. All receptors come from a person aged 18 to 59 who received the Ad26.COV2.S COVID-19 vaccine or a placebo. Both conserved end residues are part of each CDR3. A D gene is named only where the DNA matches it firmly. A row's size may be missing; if present it is once, few, many or a size class.

d_call,v_call,j_call,clone_size,cdr3_aa,cdr3_nt
.,TRBV28,TRBJ1-2,.,CASSLGLYGYTF,TGTGCCAGCAGTTTGGGGCTCTATGGCTACACCTTC
TRBD1,TRBV20-1,TRBJ1-1,.,CSASSLGTASTNTEAFF,TGCAGTGCTAGTTCTCTTGGGACAGCCTCAACCAACACTGAAGCTTTCTTT
TRBD2,TRBV18,TRBJ2-7,few,CASSPPLAGTYEQYF,TGTGCCAGCTCACCACCCCTAGCGGGTACCTACGAGCAGTACTTC
.,TRBV10-3,TRBJ2-1,.,CASTFWVGGDNEQFF,TGTGCCAGCACCTTCTGGGTGGGAGGAGACAATGAGCAGTTCTTC
.,TRBV30,TRBJ2-1,once,CAWSPGMTYGSYNEQFF,TGTGCCTGGAGTCCCGGAATGACCTACGGCTCCTACAATGAGCAGTTCTTC
TRBD1,TRBV6-6,TRBJ1-6,.,CASSRGTGGSSYNSPLHF,TGTGCCAGCAGTCGCGGGACAGGGGGTTCTTCCTATAATTCACCCCTCCACTTT
.,TRBV10-1,TRBJ2-7,.,CASSPAGSSYEQYF,TGCGCCAGCTCCCCCGCAGGGAGCTCCTACGAGCAGTACTTC
.,TRBV30,TRBJ2-7,few,CAWVPSTSSYEQYF,TGTGCCTGGGTCCCGTCAACGAGCTCCTACGAGCAGTACTTC
TRBD1,TRBV4-3,TRBJ2-7,.,CASSQDDRDYEQYF,TGCGCCAGCAGCCAAGACGACAGGGACTACGAGCAGTACTTC
TRBD2,TRBV15,TRBJ2-3,.,CATSEGGSGSTDTQYF,TGTGCCACCAGCGAGGGAGGTAGCGGGAGCACAGATACGCAGTATTTT
TRBD1,TRBV6-1,TRBJ1-4,.,CASSETPGQGAEKLFF,TGTGCCAGCAGTGAAACTCCGGGACAGGGGGCGGAAAAACTGTTTTTT